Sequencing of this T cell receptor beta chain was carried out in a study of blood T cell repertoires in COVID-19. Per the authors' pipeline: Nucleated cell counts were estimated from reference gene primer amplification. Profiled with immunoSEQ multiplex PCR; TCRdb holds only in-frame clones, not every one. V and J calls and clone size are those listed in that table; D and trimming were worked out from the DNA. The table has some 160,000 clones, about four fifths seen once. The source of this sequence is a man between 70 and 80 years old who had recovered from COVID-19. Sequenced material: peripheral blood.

CDR3 sequence reads: CASSLVGGAGQGHEQYF. CDR3 DNA sequence: TGCGCCAGCAGCTTGGTAGGGGGTGCGGGACAGGGCCACGAGCAGTACTTC. This rearrangement joins TRBV5-1 to TRBJ2-7, with 9 positions matching TRBD1. V dropped 0 bases and J dropped 5; count of bases not matched to a gene: 12. Germline V gene sequence: CDR1 SGHRS, CDR2 YFSETQ. The CDR3 loop spans 17 amino acids.